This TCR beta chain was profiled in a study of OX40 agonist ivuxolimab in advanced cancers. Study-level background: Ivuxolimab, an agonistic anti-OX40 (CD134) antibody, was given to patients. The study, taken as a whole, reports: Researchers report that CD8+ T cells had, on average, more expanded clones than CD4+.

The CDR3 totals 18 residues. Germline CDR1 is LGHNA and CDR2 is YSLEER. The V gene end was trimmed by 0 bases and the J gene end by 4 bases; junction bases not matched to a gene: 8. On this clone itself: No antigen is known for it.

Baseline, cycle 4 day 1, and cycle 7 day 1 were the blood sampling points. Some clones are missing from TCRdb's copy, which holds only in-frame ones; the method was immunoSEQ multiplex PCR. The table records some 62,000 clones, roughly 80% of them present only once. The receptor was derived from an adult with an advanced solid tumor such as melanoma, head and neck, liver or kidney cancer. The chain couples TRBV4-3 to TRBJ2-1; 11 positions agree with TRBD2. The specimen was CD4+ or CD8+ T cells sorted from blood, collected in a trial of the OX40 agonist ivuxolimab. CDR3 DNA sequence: TGCGCCAGCAGCCAAGAAAGGGTACTAGCGGGAGCGTACAATGAGCAGTTCTTC. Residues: CASSQERVLAGAYNEQFF.